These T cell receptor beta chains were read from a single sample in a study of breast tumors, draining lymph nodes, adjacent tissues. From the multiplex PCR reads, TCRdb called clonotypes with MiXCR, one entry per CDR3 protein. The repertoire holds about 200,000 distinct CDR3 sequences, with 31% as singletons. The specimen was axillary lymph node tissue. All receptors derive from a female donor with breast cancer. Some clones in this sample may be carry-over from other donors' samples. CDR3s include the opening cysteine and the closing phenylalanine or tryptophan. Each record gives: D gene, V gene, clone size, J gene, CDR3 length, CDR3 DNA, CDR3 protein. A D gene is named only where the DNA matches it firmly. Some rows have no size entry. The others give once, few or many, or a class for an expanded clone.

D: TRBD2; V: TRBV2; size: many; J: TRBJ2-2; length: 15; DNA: TGTGCCAGCAGTGAACTAGCGGGGGGAACCGGGGAGCTGTTTTTT; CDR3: CASSELAGGTGELFF
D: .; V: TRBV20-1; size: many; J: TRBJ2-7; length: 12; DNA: TGCAGTGCTAGGACTAGCTCCTACGAGCAGTACTTC; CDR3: CSARTSSYEQYF
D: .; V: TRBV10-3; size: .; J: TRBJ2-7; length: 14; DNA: TGTGCCATCAGTGATGGGGGGCTTTCCTACGAGCAGTACTTC; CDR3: CAISDGGLSYEQYF
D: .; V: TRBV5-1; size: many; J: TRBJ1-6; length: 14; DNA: TGCGCCAGCAGTCCCGGGACAACCGACTCACCCCTCCACTTT; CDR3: CASSPGTTDSPLHF
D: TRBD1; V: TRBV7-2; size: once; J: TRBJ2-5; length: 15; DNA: TGTGCCAGCAGCTTAGCAGGGGGCTACCAAGAGACCCAGTACTTC; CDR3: CASSLAGGYQETQYF
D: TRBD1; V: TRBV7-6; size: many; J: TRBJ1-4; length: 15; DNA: TGTGCCAGCAGCCCTACAGGGGGCGATTCCCGGCGACTGTTTTTT; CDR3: CASSPTGGDSRRLFF
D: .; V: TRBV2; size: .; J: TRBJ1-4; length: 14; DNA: TGTGCCAGCAGCTCCGGACGTGGGGCGGAAAAACTGTTTTTT; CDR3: CASSSGRGAEKLFF
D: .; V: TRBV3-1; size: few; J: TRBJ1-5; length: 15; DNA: TGTGCCAGCAGCCAAGGGGAAGGGCGAGGTCAGCCCCAGCATTTT; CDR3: CASSQGEGRGQPQHF
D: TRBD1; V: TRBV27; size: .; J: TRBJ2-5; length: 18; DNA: TGTGCCAGCAGTACGACAGGGGGTACTCCTTTCGCCCAAGAGACCCAGTACTTC; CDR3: CASSTTGGTPFAQETQYF
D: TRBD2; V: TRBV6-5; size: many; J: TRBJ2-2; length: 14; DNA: TGTGCCAGCAGGGGTAGCGGGCGCACCGGGGAGCTGTTTTTT; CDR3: CASRGSGRTGELFF
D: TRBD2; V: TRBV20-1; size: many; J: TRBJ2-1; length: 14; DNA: TGCAGTGCTAGAGATTTGGGGGAGGGGAATGAGCAGTTCTTC; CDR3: CSARDLGEGNEQFF
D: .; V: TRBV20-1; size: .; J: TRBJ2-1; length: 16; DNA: TGCAGTGCTAGAGAGCAGGCGGAGGGGCTTACTGGGGGGCAGTTTTTC; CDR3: CSAREQAEGLTGGQFF
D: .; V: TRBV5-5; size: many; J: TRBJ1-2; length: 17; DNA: TGTGCCAGCAGCAAAAGGGTGGGGCAAGAGCTTCCCTATGGCTACACCTTC; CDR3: CASSKRVGQELPYGYTF
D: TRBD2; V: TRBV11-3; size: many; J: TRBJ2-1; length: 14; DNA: TGTGCCAGCAGCGATAGGACTAGCGGGATTGAGCAGTTCTTC; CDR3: CASSDRTSGIEQFF
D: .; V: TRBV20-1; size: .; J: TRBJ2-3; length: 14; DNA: TGCAGTGCTGACAGGGAGGGCGGCACAGATACGCAGTATTTT; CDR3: CSADREGGTDTQYF
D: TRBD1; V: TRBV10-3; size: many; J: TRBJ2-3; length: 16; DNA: TGTGCCATCAGTGAGTTCGGGACAGCGGTTACAGATACGCAGTATTTT; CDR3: CAISEFGTAVTDTQYF
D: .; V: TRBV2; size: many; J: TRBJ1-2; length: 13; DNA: TGTGCCAGCAGTGACGACAGCCCCTACGGCTACACCTTC; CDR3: CASSDDSPYGYTF
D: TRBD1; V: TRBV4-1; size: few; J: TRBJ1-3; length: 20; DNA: TGCGCCAGCAGCCAAGATGGCGGGAAGGGGGCCCCTCGCTCTGGAGACACCATATATTTT; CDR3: CASSQDGGKGAPRSGDTIYF
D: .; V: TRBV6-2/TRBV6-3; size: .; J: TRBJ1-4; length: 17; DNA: TGTGCCAGCAGTTACTCTCAGGTGGGTGGTGCTAATGAAAAACTGTTTTTT; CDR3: CASSYSQVGGANEKLFF
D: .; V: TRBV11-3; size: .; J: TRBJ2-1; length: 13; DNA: TGTGCCAGCAGCCCAGGTGAGGGCAACGGGCAGTTCTTC; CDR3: CASSPGEGNGQFF
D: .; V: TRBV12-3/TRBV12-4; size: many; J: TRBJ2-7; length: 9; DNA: TGTGCCAGAGTCCACGAGCAGTACTTC; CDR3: CARVHEQYF
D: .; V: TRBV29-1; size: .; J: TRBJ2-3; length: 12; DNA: TGCAGCCCATGGGACGGGCTAGATACGCAGTATTTT; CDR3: CSPWDGLDTQYF
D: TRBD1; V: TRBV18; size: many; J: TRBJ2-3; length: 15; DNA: TGTGCCAGCTCACCAGGGGCGGACAGGGGAGATACGCAGTATTTT; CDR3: CASSPGADRGDTQYF
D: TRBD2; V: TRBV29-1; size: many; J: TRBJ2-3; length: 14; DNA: TGCAGCGTTGCGCGCGGGACTAGCGAAGATACGCAGTATTTT; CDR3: CSVARGTSEDTQYF
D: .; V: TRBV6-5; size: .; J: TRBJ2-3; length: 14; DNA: TGTGCCAGCAGTTACGACAATAGGGCCTGTACGCAGTATTTT; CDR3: CASSYDNRACTQYF
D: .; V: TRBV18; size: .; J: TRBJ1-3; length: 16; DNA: TGTGCCAGCTCATTAGGCTCAGGAGTCTCTGGAAACACCATATATTTT; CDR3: CASSLGSGVSGNTIYF
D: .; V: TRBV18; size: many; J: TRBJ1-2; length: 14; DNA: TGTGCCAGCTCACAGGGGGACGGATTCTATGGCTACACCTTC; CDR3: CASSQGDGFYGYTF
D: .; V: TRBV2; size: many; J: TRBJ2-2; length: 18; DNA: TGTGCCAGCAGTGACTCACCGGACCGGGTCGAGAGCACCGGGGAGCTGTTTTTT; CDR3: CASSDSPDRVESTGELFF
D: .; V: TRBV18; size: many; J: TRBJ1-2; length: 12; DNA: TGTGCCAGCTCACCCGACCCGGTCGGCTACACCTTC; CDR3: CASSPDPVGYTF
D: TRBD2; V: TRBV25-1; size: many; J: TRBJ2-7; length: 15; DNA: TGTGCCAGCAGTGGTAGCGGGAGCGGTTCCTACGAGCAGTACTTC; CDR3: CASSGSGSGSYEQYF
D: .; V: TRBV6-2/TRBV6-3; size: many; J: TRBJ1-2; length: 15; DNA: TGTGCCAGCACCAGCGGGAGACAGGCCCTCTATGGCTACACCTTC; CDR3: CASTSGRQALYGYTF
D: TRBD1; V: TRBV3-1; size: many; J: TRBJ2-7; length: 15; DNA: TGTGCCAGCAGCCCCCGGACAGGGGGCGTCTACGAGCAGTACTTC; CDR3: CASSPRTGGVYEQYF
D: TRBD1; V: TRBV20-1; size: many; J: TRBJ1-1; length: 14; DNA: TGCAGTACAAGATCTGACAGGGAAGGCACTGAAGCTTTCTTT; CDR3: CSTRSDREGTEAFF
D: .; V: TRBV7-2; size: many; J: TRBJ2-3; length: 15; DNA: TGTGCCAGCAGCTTAGTGATGGTAGGGGCAGATACGCAGTATTTT; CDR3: CASSLVMVGADTQYF
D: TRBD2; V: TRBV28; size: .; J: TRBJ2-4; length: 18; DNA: TGTGCCAGCAGTTTAAGGGAACCGGGACTACTAGCCAAAAACATTCAGTACTTC; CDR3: CASSLREPGLLAKNIQYF
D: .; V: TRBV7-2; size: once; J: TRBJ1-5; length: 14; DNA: TGTGCCAGCAGGGGGATACCAGCTTCGGAGACCCAGCATTTT; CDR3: CASRGIPASETQHF
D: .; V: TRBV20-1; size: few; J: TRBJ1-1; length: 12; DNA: TGCAGTTCATACAGGGCGGACACTGAAGCTTTCTTT; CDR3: CSSYRADTEAFF
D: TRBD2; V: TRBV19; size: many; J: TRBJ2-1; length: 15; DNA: TGTGCCAGTAAATCTAGCGGGAGGGCAGACAATGAGCAGTTCTTC; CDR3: CASKSSGRADNEQFF
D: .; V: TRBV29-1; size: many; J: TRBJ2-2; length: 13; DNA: TGCAGCGTCTTGCTAGACGTCGGCGGGGAGCTGTTTTTT; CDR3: CSVLLDVGGELFF
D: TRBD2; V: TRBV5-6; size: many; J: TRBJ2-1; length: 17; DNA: TGTGCCAGCAGCTTGCGATTACTAGCGGGAGGGTACAATGAGCAGTTCTTC; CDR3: CASSLRLLAGGYNEQFF
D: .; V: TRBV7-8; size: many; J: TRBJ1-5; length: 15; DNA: TGTGCCAGCACCCCGGGGGGAGCGAGTAATCAGCCCCAGCATTTT; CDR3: CASTPGGASNQPQHF
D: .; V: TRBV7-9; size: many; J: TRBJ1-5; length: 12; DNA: TGTGCCAGCAGCTTAGATTATCAGCCCCAGCATTTT; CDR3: CASSLDYQPQHF
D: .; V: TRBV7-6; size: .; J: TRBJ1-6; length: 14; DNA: TGTGCCAGCAGCTTGTCGGAGGGGATCTCGCCCCTCCACTTT; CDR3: CASSLSEGISPLHF
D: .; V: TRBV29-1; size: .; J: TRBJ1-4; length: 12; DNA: TGCAGCCAGGCGGGGGGCGGTGAAAAACTGTTTTTT; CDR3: CSQAGGGEKLFF
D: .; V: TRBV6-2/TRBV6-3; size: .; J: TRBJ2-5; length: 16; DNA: TGTGCCAGCAGTCACACAGTCGGGGGGCTGCAAGAGACCCAGTACTTC; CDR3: CASSHTVGGLQETQYF
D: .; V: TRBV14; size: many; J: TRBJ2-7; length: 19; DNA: TGTGCCAGCAGCCAAGATTTAGGGGCTGGGGAGCGTCTTAAGTACGAGCAGTACTTC; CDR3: CASSQDLGAGERLKYEQYF
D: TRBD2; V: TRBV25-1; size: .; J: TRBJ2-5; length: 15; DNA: TGTGCCAGCAGTGATGGGGGGACTAGCGGCGAGACCCAGTACTTC; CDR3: CASSDGGTSGETQYF
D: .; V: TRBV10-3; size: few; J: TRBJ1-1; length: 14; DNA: TGTGCCATCAGTGAGGACGGGGGGCAAACTGAAGCTTTCTTT; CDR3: CAISEDGGQTEAFF
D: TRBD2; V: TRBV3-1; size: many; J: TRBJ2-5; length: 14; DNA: TGTGCCAGCAGCCCCCAGCGGGGGGGGAAGACCCAGTACTTC; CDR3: CASSPQRGGKTQYF
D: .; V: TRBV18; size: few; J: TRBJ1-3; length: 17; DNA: TGTGCCAGCTCACCAGGTTTCAGTCGGCGCTCTGGAAACACCATATATTTT; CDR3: CASSPGFSRRSGNTIYF
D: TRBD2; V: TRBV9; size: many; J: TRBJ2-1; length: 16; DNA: TGTGCCAGCAGCCCCTCCGACGAGCGGGGTAACAATGAGCAGTTCTTC; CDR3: CASSPSDERGNNEQFF
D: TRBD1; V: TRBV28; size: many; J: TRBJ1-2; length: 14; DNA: TGTGCCAGCAGTGCGGACAGGGGCGGCTATGGCTACACCTTC; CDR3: CASSADRGGYGYTF
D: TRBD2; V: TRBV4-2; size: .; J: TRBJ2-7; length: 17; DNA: TGTGCCAGCAGCCAAGGAGGGCCTAGCGGAGAATTCTACGAGCAGTACTTC; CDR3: CASSQGGPSGEFYEQYF
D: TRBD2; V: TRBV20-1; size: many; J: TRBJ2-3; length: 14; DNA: TGCAGTGCTAGTGGGGGAGGGCCGACAGATACGCAGTATTTT; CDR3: CSASGGGPTDTQYF
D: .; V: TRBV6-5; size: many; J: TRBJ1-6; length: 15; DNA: TGTGCCAGCCGGGACCTAAGCTCCTATAATTCACCCCTCCACTTT; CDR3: CASRDLSSYNSPLHF